A few counts support the clone carrying this T cell receptor (beta chain). This sample also contains other DNA sequences that code for the same CDR3. The CDR3 is 13 amino acids. Trimming removed 3 bases from V and 1 base from J, with 5 bases in between. Germline V lookup: CDR1 LNHDA, CDR2 SQIVND (reference sequence). The data were obtained in a study of beta chain features in type 1 diabetes. Of the isolated RNA, all was reverse transcribed, and so the sequenced material was expressed TCRB transcripts. Produced via immunoSEQ multiplex PCR; TCRdb's table is partial and in-frame only. Of roughly 350,000 clones in the sample, approximately 9.9% were seen once.

The rearrangement links TRBV19 to TRBJ2-3; D not certain. The source of this sequence is a woman aged 30 to 39 in good health. Sequencing used naive CD4+ T cells from blood. The CDR3 protein is CASSIQGTDTQYF. CDR3 DNA sequence: TGTGCCAGTAGTATTCAGGGCACAGATACGCAGTATTTT.